This T cell receptor (beta chain) comes out of a study of T cell repertoires in cytomegalovirus infection. Study-wide context: Shared public TCR beta signatures pointed to both CMV infection and a matching HLA type. Overall study findings and caveats: Ex vivo, HLA-C-restricted CMV-specific TCR beta clonotypes prevailed over the rest of the response. Summed public TCR beta family frequency identified CMV carriers bearing the relevant HLA.

This clonotype has ten or more counts. Antigen specificity is unknown. Using its own MiXCR run on the reads, TCRdb lists one record per CDR3 protein. The sample lists about 400,000 distinct CDR3 sequences, 15% to 20% occurring once. Source material: PBMCs. This sequence originates from a human donor in good health (CMV status not recorded). Some clones in this sample may be carry-over from other donors' samples.

This chain's CDR3 is CASSYGQVITYQPQHF. CDR3 sequence (DNA): TGTGCCAGCAGCTACGGACAGGTCATAACCTATCAGCCCCAGCATTTT. The V call is TRBV7-9, the J call TRBJ1-5, with 7 nucleotides matching TRBD1. This CDR3 spans 16 amino acids. Germline CDR1 and CDR2: SEHNR and FQNEAQ (reference sequence). With 4 bases clipped from V and 5 bases from J, the junction kept 11 bases outside the gene matches.